This T cell receptor beta chain derives from a study of blood T cell repertoires in COVID-19. Study information: Spain, Italy and the United States supplied samples that represented acute and convalescent COVID-19. T cells, B-cell-depleted T cells, or PBMCs supplied cDNA or gDNA.

In the original workflow: Estimation of nucleated cell counts was performed using reference gene primer amplification. The protocol was immunoSEQ multiplex PCR, while the TCRdb copy is restricted to in-frame clones and leaves out a portion. The V and J calls and clone size are taken from that table; D and trimming were inferred from the DNA. The sample holds about 380,000 clones, 81% seen once. Looked up from germline, CDR1 is SGHRS and CDR2 is YFSETQ. Trimming stripped 2 bases from V and 6 bases from J, with 18 bases between. This CDR3 spans 15 amino acids. This clonotype originated in a human donor with acute or convalescent COVID-19. The donor label of this sample is uncertain. The sequenced sample consisted of peripheral blood. The chain joins TRBV5-1 to TRBJ2-7, with D perhaps TRBD1 (5 bases). The CDR3 region has the DNA TGCGCCAGCAGCTTAGTGGACATGGATACTGCCGAGCAGTACTTC. Translated, it gives CASSLVDMDTAEQYF.